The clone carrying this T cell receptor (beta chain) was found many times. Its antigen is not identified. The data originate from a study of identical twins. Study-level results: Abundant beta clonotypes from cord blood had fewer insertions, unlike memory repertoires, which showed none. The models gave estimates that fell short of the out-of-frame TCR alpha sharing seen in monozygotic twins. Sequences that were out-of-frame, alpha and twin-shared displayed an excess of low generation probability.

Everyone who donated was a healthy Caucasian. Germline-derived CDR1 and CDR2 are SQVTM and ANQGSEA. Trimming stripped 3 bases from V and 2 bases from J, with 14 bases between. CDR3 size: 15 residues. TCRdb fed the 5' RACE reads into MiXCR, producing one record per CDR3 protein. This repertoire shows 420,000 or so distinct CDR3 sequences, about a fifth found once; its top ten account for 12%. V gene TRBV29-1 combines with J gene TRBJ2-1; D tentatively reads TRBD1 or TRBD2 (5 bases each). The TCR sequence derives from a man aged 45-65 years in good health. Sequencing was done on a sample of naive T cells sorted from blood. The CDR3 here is CSVDGVQVPYNEQFF. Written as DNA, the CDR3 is TGCAGCGTTGACGGGGTACAGGTACCCTACAATGAGCAGTTCTTC.